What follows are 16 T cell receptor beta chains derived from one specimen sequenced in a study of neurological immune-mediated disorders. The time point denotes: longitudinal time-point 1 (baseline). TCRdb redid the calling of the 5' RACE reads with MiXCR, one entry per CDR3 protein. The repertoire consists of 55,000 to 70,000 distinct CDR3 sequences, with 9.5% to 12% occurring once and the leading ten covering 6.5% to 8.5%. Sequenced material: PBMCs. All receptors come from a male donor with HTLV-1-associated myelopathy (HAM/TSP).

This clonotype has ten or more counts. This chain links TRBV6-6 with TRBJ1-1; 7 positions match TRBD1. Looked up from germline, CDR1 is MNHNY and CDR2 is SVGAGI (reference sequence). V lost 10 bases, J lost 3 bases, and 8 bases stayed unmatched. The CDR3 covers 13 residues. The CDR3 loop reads CATQGERDTEAFF. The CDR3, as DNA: TGTGCCACGCAGGGGGAAAGGGACACTGAAGCTTTCTTT.

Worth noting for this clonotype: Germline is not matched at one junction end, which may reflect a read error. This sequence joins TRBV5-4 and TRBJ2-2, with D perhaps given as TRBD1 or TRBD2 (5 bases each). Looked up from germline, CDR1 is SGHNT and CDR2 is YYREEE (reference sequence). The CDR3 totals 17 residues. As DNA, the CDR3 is TGTGCCAGCAGGTTTGGGACCCGGGCTGGGAACACCGGGGACCTGTTTTTT. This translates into CASRFGTRAGNTGDLFF. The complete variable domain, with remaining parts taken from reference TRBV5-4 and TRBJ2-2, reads ETGVTQSPTHLIKTRGQQVTLRCSSQSGHNTVSWYQQALGQGPQFIFQYYREEENGRGNFPPRFSGLQFPNYSSELNVNALELDDSALYLCASRFGTRAGNTGDLFFGEGSRLTVL.

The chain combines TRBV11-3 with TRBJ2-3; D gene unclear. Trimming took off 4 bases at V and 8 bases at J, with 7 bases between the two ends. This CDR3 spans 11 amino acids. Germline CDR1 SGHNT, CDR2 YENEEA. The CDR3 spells CASSSAGTQYF. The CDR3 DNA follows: TGTGCCAGCAGCTCGGCAGGTACGCAGTATTTT.

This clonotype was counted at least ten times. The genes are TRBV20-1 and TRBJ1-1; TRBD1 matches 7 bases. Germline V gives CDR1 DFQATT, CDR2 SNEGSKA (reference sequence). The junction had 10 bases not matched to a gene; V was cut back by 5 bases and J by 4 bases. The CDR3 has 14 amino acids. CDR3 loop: CSALPTGDVTEAFF. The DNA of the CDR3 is TGCAGTGCTCTCCCTACAGGGGATGTCACTGAAGCTTTCTTT.

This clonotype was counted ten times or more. The CDR3 nucleotides are TGTGCCAGCAGCCAAGACCTCTCTAGCGGGGCCTCCTACGAGCAGTACTTC. Translated, it gives CASSQDLSSGASYEQYF. The chain combines TRBV3-1 with TRBJ2-7, with 9 bases lining up with TRBD2. J lost 0 bases, V lost 0 bases, and 6 bases had no gene match. Germline CDR1 LGHDT, CDR2 YNNKEL (reference sequence). There are 17 residues in the CDR3.

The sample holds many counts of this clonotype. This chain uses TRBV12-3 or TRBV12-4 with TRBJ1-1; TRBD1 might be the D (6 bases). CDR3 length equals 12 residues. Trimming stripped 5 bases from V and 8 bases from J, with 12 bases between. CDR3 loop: CASSPGAGEAFF. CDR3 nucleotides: TGTGCCAGCAGTCCAGGGGCCGGAGAAGCTTTCTTT.

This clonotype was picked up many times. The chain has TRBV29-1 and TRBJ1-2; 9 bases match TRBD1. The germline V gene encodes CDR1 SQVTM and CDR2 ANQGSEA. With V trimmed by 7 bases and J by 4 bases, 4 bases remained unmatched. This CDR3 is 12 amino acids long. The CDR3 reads CSGGQGIYGYTF. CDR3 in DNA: TGCAGCGGCGGACAGGGGATCTATGGCTACACCTTC.

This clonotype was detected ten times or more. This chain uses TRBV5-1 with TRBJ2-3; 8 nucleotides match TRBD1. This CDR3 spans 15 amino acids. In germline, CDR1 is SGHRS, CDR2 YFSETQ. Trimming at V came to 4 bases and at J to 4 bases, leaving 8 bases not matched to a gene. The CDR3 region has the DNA TGCGCCAGCAGCGGGACAGGATCAGGGGCAGATACGCAGTATTTT. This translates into CASSGTGSGADTQYF.

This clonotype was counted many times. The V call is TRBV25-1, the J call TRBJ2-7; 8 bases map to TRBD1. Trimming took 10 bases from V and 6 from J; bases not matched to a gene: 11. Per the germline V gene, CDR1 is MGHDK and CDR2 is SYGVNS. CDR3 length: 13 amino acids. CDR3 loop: CATATQGAGEQYF. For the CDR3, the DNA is TGTGCCACCGCAACCCAGGGGGCGGGCGAGCAGTACTTC.

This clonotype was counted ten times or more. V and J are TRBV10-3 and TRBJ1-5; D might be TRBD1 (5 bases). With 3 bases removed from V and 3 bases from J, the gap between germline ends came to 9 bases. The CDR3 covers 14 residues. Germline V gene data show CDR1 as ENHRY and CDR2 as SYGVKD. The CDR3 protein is CAISEAQVNQPQHF. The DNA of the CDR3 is TGTGCCATCAGTGAAGCACAGGTCAATCAGCCCCAGCATTTT.

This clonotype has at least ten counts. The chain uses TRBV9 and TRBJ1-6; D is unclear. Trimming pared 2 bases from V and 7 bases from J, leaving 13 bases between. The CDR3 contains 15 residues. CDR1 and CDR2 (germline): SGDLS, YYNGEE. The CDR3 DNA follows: TGTGCCAGCAGCGTCTCGGCCCAACGGAATTCACCCCTCCACTTT. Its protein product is CASSVSAQRNSPLHF.

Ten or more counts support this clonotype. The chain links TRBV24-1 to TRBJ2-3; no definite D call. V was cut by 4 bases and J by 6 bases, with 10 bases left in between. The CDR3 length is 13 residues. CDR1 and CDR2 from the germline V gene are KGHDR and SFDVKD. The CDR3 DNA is TGTGCCACCAGTGACGCGCAGATGGATACGCAGTATTTT. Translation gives CATSDAQMDTQYF.

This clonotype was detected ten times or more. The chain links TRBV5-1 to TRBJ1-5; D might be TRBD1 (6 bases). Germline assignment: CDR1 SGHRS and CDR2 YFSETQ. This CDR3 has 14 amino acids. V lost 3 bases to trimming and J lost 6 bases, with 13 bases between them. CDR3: CASSSQEGGQPQHF. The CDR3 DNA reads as TGCGCCAGCAGCTCCCAAGAAGGGGGTCAGCCCCAGCATTTT.

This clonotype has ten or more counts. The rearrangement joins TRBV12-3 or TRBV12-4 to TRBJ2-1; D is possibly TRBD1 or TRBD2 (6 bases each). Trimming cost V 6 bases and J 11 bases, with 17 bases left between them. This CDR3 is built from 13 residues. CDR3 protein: CASRQEGTRKQFF. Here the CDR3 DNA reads TGTGCCAGCAGACAGGAGGGGACACGGAAGCAGTTCTTC.

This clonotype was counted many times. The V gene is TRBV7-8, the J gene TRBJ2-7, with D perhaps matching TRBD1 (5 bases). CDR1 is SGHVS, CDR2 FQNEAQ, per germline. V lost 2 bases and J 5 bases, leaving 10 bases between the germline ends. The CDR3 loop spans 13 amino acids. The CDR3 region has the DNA TGTGCCAGCAGCTTAAACAGGTTGAACGAGCAGTACTTC. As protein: CASSLNRLNEQYF.

This CDR3 is CSARKGQANTGELFF. CDR3 DNA sequence: TGCAGTGCTAGAAAGGGACAGGCGAACACCGGGGAGCTGTTTTTT. This rearrangement joins TRBV20-1 to TRBJ2-2, with 8 nucleotides matching TRBD1. CDR3 size: 15 residues. The V and J ends lost 2 bases and 0 bases, in that order; junction bases with no gene match: 2. The V gene's germline CDR1 is DFQATT and CDR2 SNEGSKA (reference sequence).